Sequencing of this T cell receptor beta chain was carried out in a study of blood T cell repertoires in COVID-19. Study details: Both acute and convalescent COVID-19 samples were obtained from the United States, Italy and Spain. PBMCs, B-cell-depleted T cells, or T cells were the source of the cDNA or gDNA that made up the material.

The CDR3 has 20 amino acids. Germline V gene data show CDR1 as LGHNT and CDR2 as FRNRAP. The V gene end was trimmed by 5 bases and the J gene end by 4 bases; junction bases not matched to a gene: 13. Methods used by the authors: Amplified reference gene primers provided the basis for estimating nucleated cell counts. Clones were sequenced by immunoSEQ multiplex PCR, and TCRdb holds only the in-frame ones, with some missing. Clonal size and the V and J genes are those of that table, whereas D and trimming came from the DNA. Of about 160,000 clones in the sample, roughly 90% were seen once. This sequence originates from a woman aged 55-69 years with active or convalescent COVID-19. The rearrangement links TRBV12-5 to TRBJ2-2; 16 nucleotides align to TRBD2. The sample was peripheral blood. Here the CDR3 DNA reads TGTGCTAGTGGTGCCCTAGGGACTAGCGGGGGGGCTGGTGGCACCGGGGAGCTGTTTTTT. Its protein is CASGALGTSGGAGGTGELFF.